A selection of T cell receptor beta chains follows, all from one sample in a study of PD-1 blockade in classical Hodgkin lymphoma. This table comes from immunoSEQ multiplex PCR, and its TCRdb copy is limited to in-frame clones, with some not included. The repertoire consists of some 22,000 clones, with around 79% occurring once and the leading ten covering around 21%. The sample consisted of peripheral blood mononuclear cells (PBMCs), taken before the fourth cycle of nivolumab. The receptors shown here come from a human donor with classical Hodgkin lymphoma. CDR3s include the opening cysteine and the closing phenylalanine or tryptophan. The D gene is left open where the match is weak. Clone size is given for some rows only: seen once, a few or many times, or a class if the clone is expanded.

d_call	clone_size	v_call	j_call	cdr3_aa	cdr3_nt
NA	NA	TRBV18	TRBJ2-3	CASSPGVTDTQYF	TGTGCCAGCTCACCAGGGGTAACAGATACGCAGTATTTT
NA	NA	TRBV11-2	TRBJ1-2	CASSLERGVLNGYTF	TGTGCCAGCAGCTTAGAGAGAGGGGTTTTAAATGGCTACACCTTC
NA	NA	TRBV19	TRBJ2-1	CASSIMGSSYNEQFF	TGTGCCAGTAGTATAATGGGAAGCTCCTACAATGAGCAGTTCTTC
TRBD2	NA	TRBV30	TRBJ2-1	CACPGTSGGSSYNEQFF	TGTGCCTGTCCAGGGACTAGCGGAGGCAGCTCCTACAATGAGCAGTTCTTC
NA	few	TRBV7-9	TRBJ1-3	CASSPNPGGSGNTIYF	TGTGCCAGCAGCCCAAACCCGGGCGGCTCTGGAAACACCATATATTTT
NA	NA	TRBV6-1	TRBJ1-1	CASSEARGKAFF	TGTGCCAGCAGCGAAGCCCGGGGGAAAGCTTTCTTT
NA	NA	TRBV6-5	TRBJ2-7	CASTRGEGAYEQYF	TGTGCCAGCACCCGAGGGGAGGGGGCCTACGAGCAGTACTTC
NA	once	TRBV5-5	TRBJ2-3	CASSLPPDTQYF	TGTGCCAGCAGCTTGCCCCCAGATACGCAGTATTTT
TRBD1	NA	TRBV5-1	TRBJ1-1	CASSSPKTGGGHTEAFF	TGCGCCAGCAGTTCACCCAAAACAGGGGGGGGGCACACTGAAGCTTTCTTT
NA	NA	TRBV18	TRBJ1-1	CASSHPNNQNTEAFF	TGTGCCAGCTCACATCCGAACAACCAGAACACTGAAGCTTTCTTT
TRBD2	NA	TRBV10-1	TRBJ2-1	CASSEGSGRADEQFF	TGCGCCAGCAGTGAAGGTAGCGGGAGGGCCGATGAGCAGTTCTTC
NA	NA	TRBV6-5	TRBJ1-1	CASSYPDSVEAFF	TGTGCCAGCAGTTATCCCGACAGCGTTGAAGCTTTCTTT
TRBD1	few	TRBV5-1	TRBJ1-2	CASTEYTGELNYGYTF	TGCGCCAGCACAGAATATACAGGGGAGCTCAACTATGGCTACACCTTC
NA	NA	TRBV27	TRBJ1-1	CASSLRRRAEAFF	TGTGCCAGCAGTCTCCGGCGGAGGGCTGAAGCTTTCTTT
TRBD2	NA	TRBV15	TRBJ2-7	CATSSGGGTYEQYF	TGTGCCACCAGTTCGGGCGGGGGAACCTACGAGCAGTACTTC
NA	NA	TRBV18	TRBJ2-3	CASSDSKIYTDTQYF	TGTGCCAGCTCAGACAGTAAAATATACACAGATACGCAGTATTTT